The 32 T cell receptor beta chains presented below share a single source sample, sequenced in a study of T cells in Graves' hyperthyroidism and ophthalmopathy. Amplification of TCR beta CDR3 regions was performed using RNA transcripts as template. Carried out on the TCR CDR3, a first-round RT-PCR used the HTBI primer set. TCRdb passed the multiplex PCR reads through MiXCR, listing each CDR3 protein once. The sample shows approximately 360,000 distinct CDR3 sequences, around 16% of them seen only once. Specimen: blood. These receptors all come from a woman aged 18-35 years with Graves' hyperthyroidism that later progressed to Graves' ophthalmopathy.

This clonotype has a count of ten or more. The chain couples TRBV12-3 or TRBV12-4 to TRBJ1-5; the D is unclear. The CDR3 runs to 13 residues. V was shortened by 3 bases and J by 4 bases, with 7 bases between the two germline ends. This chain's CDR3 is CASSLSENQPQHF. CDR3 DNA sequence: TGTGCCAGCAGTTTGTCGGAGAATCAGCCCCAGCATTTT.

V gene TRBV29-1 combines with J gene TRBJ2-5; D is uncertain. This CDR3 is built from 12 residues. Germline V gene lookup returns CDR1 SQVTM and CDR2 ANQGSEA. CDR3 bases: TGCGGCGGTACAGTGCGGCCAGAGACCCAGTACTTC. Its translation is CGGTVRPETQYF.

Many counts were recorded for this clonotype. The genes are TRBV12-5 and TRBJ1-2; 9 bases agree with TRBD1. This CDR3 has 18 residues. Germline-derived CDR1 and CDR2 are LGHNT and FRNRAP. The V and J ends lost 4 bases and 3 bases, in that order; junction bases with no gene match: 15. The DNA for the CDR3 is TGTGCTAGTGGTTCGACCGGGTATAGGGACAGGGAGGACTATGGCTACACCTTC. Translation: CASGSTGYRDREDYGYTF.

In its sample, this clonotype was seen once. The rearrangement links TRBV20-1 to TRBJ2-2; possibly TRBD1 or TRBD2 for D (5 bases each). The germline V and J ends were trimmed by 7 bases and 2 bases, with 11 bases remaining between them. The germline V gene encodes CDR1 DFQATT and CDR2 SNEGSKA (reference sequence). The CDR3 extends over 13 amino acids. In DNA, the CDR3 is TGCAGTGGAGGGACCCAAAACACCGGGGAGCTGTTTTTT. It is translated as CSGGTQNTGELFF.

This clonotype was observed at least ten times. The V and J genes are TRBV20-1 and TRBJ2-7, with 7 bases lining up with TRBD2. Germline trimming cut 4 bases from V and 3 bases from J; bases unmatched to any gene: 9. The V gene's germline CDR1 is DFQATT and CDR2 SNEGSKA (reference sequence). There are 14 residues in the CDR3. The CDR3: CSAKRLAEIYEQYF. CDR3 nucleotides: TGCAGTGCTAAGCGACTAGCAGAGATCTACGAGCAGTACTTC.

There are a few counts of this clonotype. V usage is TRBV19 and J usage is TRBJ1-6; a weak D match, TRBD1 (6 bases). V was pared by 5 bases and J by 10 bases, with 18 bases between. The germline V gene encodes CDR1 LNHDA and CDR2 SQIVND (reference sequence). This CDR3 comprises 15 residues. CDR3 region: CASSFSQGSGSPLHF. In DNA, the CDR3 is TGTGCCAGTAGTTTCTCACAGGGATCTGGATCACCCCTCCACTTT.

This clonotype was counted ten times or more. The chain combines TRBV7-2 with TRBJ1-2; no clear D gene. The length of the CDR3 is 11 residues. CDR1 is SGHTA, CDR2 FQGNSA, per germline. The V end was cut by 1 base, the J end by 8 bases, with 5 bases between. CDR3 in amino acids: CASSLGSGYTF. In nucleotides, the CDR3 is TGTGCCAGCAGCTTAGGTTCCGGCTACACCTTC.

This clonotype was counted only a few times. The J gene is TRBJ2-1, the V gene TRBV7-3; D not resolved. The CDR3 spans 14 residues. Germline CDR1 reads SGHTA; CDR2 reads FQGTGA. V lost 6 bases and J 8 bases, leaving 17 bases between the germline ends. CDR3 sequence: CASSHGGKRDEQFF. The CDR3 DNA is TGTGCCAGCAGTCACGGCGGAAAAAGGGATGAGCAGTTCTTC.

This sequence joins TRBV20-1 and TRBJ2-7; no clear D gene. From germline, CDR1 is DFQATT and CDR2 SNEGSKA (reference sequence). Trimming left V 0 bases short and J 2 bases short, with 8 bases between. The CDR3 totals 13 residues. The DNA of the CDR3 is TGCAGTGCTAGAGAGGGCTCCCCCTACGAGCAGTACTTC. The encoded protein is CSAREGSPYEQYF.

This clonotype was observed many times. The chain is built from TRBV28 and TRBJ2-7, with D perhaps assigned TRBD1 or TRBD2 (5 bases each). CDR1 is MDHEN, CDR2 SYDVKM, per germline. V was trimmed by 3 bases and J by 1 base, leaving 25 bases between them. This CDR3 comprises 19 residues. For the CDR3, the DNA is TGTGCCAGCAGTTTCTTTTGGGCCCCCGGGACGGCTATATCCTACGAGCAGTACTTC. Its translation is CASSFFWAPGTAISYEQYF.

This clonotype was found many times. This chain uses TRBV20-1 with TRBJ2-7; no clear D. Germline V gives CDR1 DFQATT, CDR2 SNEGSKA (reference sequence). This CDR3 is built from 11 residues. Trimming cost V 6 bases and J 3 bases, with 9 bases left between them. The CDR3 DNA follows: TGCAGTGCCGGCCAGGACTACGAGCAGTACTTC. Amino acids: CSAGQDYEQYF.

The table lists this clonotype with many counts. The chain links TRBV3-1 to TRBJ2-7, with 7 bases aligning to TRBD1. CDR3 length: 16 residues. V lost 4 bases to trimming and J lost 4 bases; unmatched junction nucleotides: 13. Germline-derived CDR1 and CDR2 are LGHDT and YNNKEL (reference sequence). As DNA, the CDR3 is TGTGCCAGCAGCCCCCTCCGACAGGGCTGGGGGTACGAGCAGTACTTC. It encodes CASSPLRQGWGYEQYF.

At least ten counts were recorded for this clonotype. The CDR3: CASSSWTSGLLPFF. In nucleotides, the CDR3 is TGTGCCAGCAGTTCCTGGACTAGCGGGTTGTTACCGTTCTTC. The chain has TRBV28 and TRBJ2-1; 11 nucleotides match TRBD2. The CDR3 totals 14 residues. Trimming at V came to 4 bases and at J to 15 bases, leaving 11 bases not matched to a gene. From germline, CDR1 is MDHEN and CDR2 SYDVKM.

This clonotype has ten or more counts. V is TRBV7-2 and J is TRBJ2-5; tentatively, D is TRBD1 or TRBD2 (5 bases each). Per the germline V gene, CDR1 is SGHTA and CDR2 is FQGNSA. The CDR3 runs 13 residues. Trimming stripped 5 bases from V and 1 base from J, with 8 bases between. The CDR3 reads CASSRDPQETQYF. DNA of the CDR3: TGTGCCAGCAGCAGGGACCCCCAAGAGACCCAGTACTTC. Complete variable domain (other parts from reference TRBV7-2 and TRBJ2-5): GAGVSQSPSNKVTEKGKDVELRCDPISGHTALYWYRQSLGQGLEFLIYFQGNSAPDKSGLPSDRFSAERTGGSVSTLTIQRTQQEDSAVYLCASSRDPQETQYFGPGTRLLVL.

On this clonotype: Since a much larger clone is just one base distant, this may be a read error. The gene calls are TRBV28 and TRBJ1-2, with 10 positions matching TRBD1. This CDR3 is built from 13 residues. CDR1 is MDHEN, CDR2 SYDVKM, per germline. With 4 bases clipped from V and 6 bases from J, the junction kept 2 bases outside the gene matches. CDR3 loop: CASSSGTGDGYTF. The DNA of the CDR3 is TGTGCCAGCAGTTCCGGGACAGGGGATGGCTACACCTTC.

The table lists this clonotype with a few counts. This chain's CDR3 is CASSLRGSSASSYNEQFF. The CDR3, as DNA: TGTGCCAGCAGCCTAAGAGGCTCCTCCGCTAGCTCCTACAATGAGCAGTTCTTC. The chain carries TRBV13 and TRBJ2-1; D remains ambiguous. Trimming pared 5 bases from V and 0 bases from J, leaving 20 bases between. This CDR3 is 18 amino acids long. Germline loops: CDR1 PRHDT, CDR2 FYEKMQ (reference sequence).

The chain recombines TRBV19 with TRBJ2-7, with 7 positions matching TRBD1. The CDR3 extends over 16 amino acids. Germline CDR1 is LNHDA and CDR2 is SQIVND (reference sequence). J was trimmed by 2 bases and V by 1 base; bases with no gene match: 8. The CDR3 bases are TGTGCCAGTAGTATAGGAACAGGGGCGTTTGCCTACGAGCAGTACTTC. It codes for CASSIGTGAFAYEQYF. Full variable domain (missing parts from reference TRBV19 and TRBJ2-7): DGGITQSPKYLFRKEGQNVTLSCEQNLNHDAMYWYRQDPGQGLRLIYYSQIVNDFQKGDIAEGYSVSREKKESFPLTVTSAQKNPTAFYLCASSIGTGAFAYEQYFGPGTRLTVT.

This clonotype was found many times. The rearrangement uses TRBV27 and TRBJ1-5, with D possibly TRBD1 on 6 matching bases. Trimming shortened V by 3 bases and J by 4 bases, and 16 bases separated the two germline ends. The germline V gene has CDR1 MNHEY and CDR2 SMNVEV (reference sequence). This CDR3 has 16 amino acids. The CDR3 DNA reads TGTGCCAGCAGTTTTCACAGCGGGGGCGCGAATCAGCCCCAGCATTTT. Translation: CASSFHSGGANQPQHF.

This clonotype was counted many times. This chain uses TRBV20-1 with TRBJ2-5; D is unclear. CDR3 length equals 12 residues. V was shortened by 5 bases and J by 5 bases, with 12 bases between the two germline ends. The germline V gene encodes CDR1 DFQATT and CDR2 SNEGSKA (reference sequence). The CDR3 bases are TGCAGTGCTTCAAGACCCCCGGAGACCCAGTACTTC. Encoded protein: CSASRPPETQYF.

This clonotype has ten or more counts. The chain employs TRBV27 and TRBJ1-4; no reliable D call. The CDR3 spans 16 residues. V gave up 2 bases and J gave up 6 bases, with 16 bases separating them. CDR1 MNHEY and CDR2 SMNVEV come from the germline V gene (reference sequence). As DNA, the CDR3 is TGTGCCAGCAGTTTACTCCCTTCCGTCGCTCATGAAAAACTGTTTTTT. Its translation: CASSLLPSVAHEKLFF.

The V gene is TRBV19, the J gene TRBJ2-3; possibly TRBD1 for D (5 bases). CDR1 is LNHDA and CDR2 is SQIVND in the germline V gene (reference sequence). CDR3 length: 14 residues. V was trimmed by 3 bases and J by 4 bases, leaving 11 bases between them. CDR3 residues: CASSMGRGADTQYF. The CDR3 DNA reads as TGTGCCAGTAGTATGGGAAGGGGTGCAGATACGCAGTATTTT. The full variable domain, with the rest looked up from reference TRBV19 and TRBJ2-3, is DGGITQSPKYLFRKEGQNVTLSCEQNLNHDAMYWYRQDPGQGLRLIYYSQIVNDFQKGDIAEGYSVSREKKESFPLTVTSAQKNPTAFYLCASSMGRGADTQYFGPGTRLTVL.

V and J are TRBV7-6 and TRBJ2-1; 8 bases fit TRBD2. The CDR3 is made up of 18 amino acids. CDR1 and CDR2 from the germline V gene are SGHVS and FNYEAQ. The trim removed 5 bases at V and 8 bases at J, leaving 20 bases unmatched. The CDR3 reads CASSGRPGLEDIGDEQFF. The CDR3 DNA follows: TGTGCCAGCAGCGGTCGTCCGGGACTAGAGGACATTGGTGATGAGCAGTTCTTC.

The sample holds a few counts of this clonotype. This rearrangement joins TRBV7-9 to TRBJ2-7; TRBD2 matches at 11 bases. The V segment lost 5 bases and the J segment 0 bases; nucleotides outside the gene matches: 15. The CDR3 is 19 amino acids. Germline V gene lookup returns CDR1 SEHNR and CDR2 FQNEAQ (reference sequence). CDR3 protein: CASSPRFPGLAGASYEQYF. DNA for the CDR3: TGTGCCAGCAGCCCACGTTTTCCAGGACTAGCGGGCGCCTCCTACGAGCAGTACTTC.

J is TRBJ2-7 and V is TRBV6-1, with a weak D call TRBD2 (6 bases). The J call is in doubt because the DNA end fits TRBJ2-1 better. CDR3 size: 15 residues. Looked up from germline, CDR1 is MNHNS and CDR2 is SASEGT. This chain's CDR3 is CASSSEGGSSYEQFF. CDR3 nucleotides: TGTGCCAGCAGCTCGGAGGGAGGAAGCTCCTACGAGCAGTTCTTC.

The chain has TRBV28 and TRBJ2-7; 7 nucleotides agree with TRBD2. The germline V gene encodes CDR1 MDHEN and CDR2 SYDVKM. The J segment lost 5 bases and the V segment lost 8 bases, leaving 12 bases of the junction unmatched. The CDR3 totals 14 residues. In DNA form, the CDR3 reads TGTGCCAGCCATACTCCGGGACTATTGGACGAGCAGTACTTC. It encodes CASHTPGLLDEQYF.

This clonotype was seen repeatedly, ten times or more. V is TRBV6-2 or TRBV6-3 and J is TRBJ2-6, with D hard to call. CDR3 length: 13 amino acids. The germline V gene encodes CDR1 MNHEY and CDR2 SVGEGT. V was trimmed by 6 bases and J by 2 bases, leaving 5 bases between them. The CDR3 nucleotides read TGTGCCAGCAGACAAGCTGGGGCCAACGTCCTGACTTTC. It specifies CASRQAGANVLTF.

J is TRBJ2-1 and V is TRBV11-3, with TRBD2 matching over 14 bases. CDR3 length: 18 amino acids. Germline assignment: CDR1 SGHNT and CDR2 YENEEA. The junction had 9 bases not matched to a gene; V was cut back by 2 bases and J by 6 bases. DNA of the CDR3: TGTGCCAGCAGCTTATCCGGGACTAGCGGGAGCAGACTCAATGAGCAGTTCTTC. Translated, it gives CASSLSGTSGSRLNEQFF.

This clonotype has ten or more counts. The chain combines TRBV13 with TRBJ2-2; either TRBD1 or TRBD2 may fit D (5 bases each). CDR3 length: 14 amino acids. Germline CDR1 reads PRHDT; CDR2 reads FYEKMQ (reference sequence). The V and J ends lost 2 bases and 7 bases respectively, with 11 bases between them. The CDR3 bases are TGTGCCAGCAGCTTACCGGGGCGGTACGGGGAGCTGTTTTTT. This sequence encodes CASSLPGRYGELFF.

This clonotype was seen at least ten times. V is TRBV5-6 and J is TRBJ1-1, with TRBD1 as a possible D gene (5 bases). CDR1 and CDR2 (germline): SGHDT, YYEEEE. This CDR3 contains 14 residues. V gave up 4 bases and J gave up 4 bases, with 14 bases separating them. DNA for the CDR3: TGTGCCAGCAGCCTTCGGGGGGTGGGCACTGAAGCTTTCTTT. It encodes CASSLRGVGTEAFF.

This clonotype has a count of ten or more. CDR3 in DNA: TGTGCCAGCAGATTTGAGGGATCGACGCAAGAGACCCAGTACTTC. It specifies CASRFEGSTQETQYF. This chain joins TRBV28 and TRBJ2-5, with D perhaps matching TRBD2 (5 bases). V lost 6 bases, J lost 2 bases, and 16 bases lay in between. The V gene's germline CDR1 is MDHEN and CDR2 SYDVKM. This CDR3 is 15 amino acids long.

In its sample, this clonotype was seen many times. The gene calls are TRBV2 and TRBJ1-2; D not certain. The CDR3 is made up of 16 amino acids. The V end lost 1 base, the J end lost 3 bases, and 15 bases lay between the germline ends. The germline CDR1 and CDR2 sequences are SNHLY and FYNNEI. CDR3 in amino acids: CASSEEFRLAHYGYTF. The CDR3, as DNA: TGTGCCAGCAGTGAAGAATTCAGGTTGGCCCACTATGGCTACACCTTC.

The sample holds a few counts of this clonotype. The chain links TRBV20-1 to TRBJ1-6; 7 nucleotides align to TRBD1. Germline V CDR1 and CDR2: DFQATT, SNEGSKA (reference sequence). The V and J ends lost 0 bases and 10 bases, in that order; junction bases with no gene match: 9. CDR3 length: 15 amino acids. The CDR3 coding sequence is TGCAGTGCTAGAGATCACAGGCAGGGGGACTCACCCCTCCACTTT. Amino acid sequence: CSARDHRQGDSPLHF.